Each of the 20 T cell receptor beta chains below was sequenced from the same sample in a study of T-cell reconstitution after alpha-beta-depleted transplantation in children. Preparation of the TCRbeta library used unique molecular identifiers. MiXCR, run by TCRdb on the PCR reads, gives a single entry per CDR3 protein. The sample has around 400,000 distinct CDR3 sequences, under 13% seen once. The sequences come from PBMCs from the stem cell graft donor, collected from the stem cell graft. These receptors came from a human donor who donated a stem cell graft to a child with acute myeloid leukemia.

This clonotype was seen only a few times. The CDR3 DNA follows: TGTGCCAGTAGTACGACTAACAATGAGCAGTTCTTC. Protein sequence: CASSTTNNEQFF. This chain uses TRBV19 with TRBJ2-1; D is perhaps TRBD2 (5 bases). The CDR3 extends over 12 amino acids. Germline V gives CDR1 LNHDA, CDR2 SQIVND (reference sequence). V lost 4 bases and J 5 bases, leaving 6 bases between the germline ends.

This clonotype was found many times. The V call is TRBV7-9, the J call TRBJ2-3; 9 nucleotides agree with TRBD1. Germline lookup yields CDR1 SEHNR and CDR2 FQNEAQ (reference sequence). This CDR3 spans 15 amino acids. After removal of 5 bases from V and 4 bases from J, the junction contained 7 bases not matched to a gene. The CDR3 coding sequence is TGTGCCAGCAGCACGGGACAGGGAGGGGCAGATACGCAGTATTTT. Translating it yields CASSTGQGGADTQYF.

V is TRBV20-1 and J is TRBJ1-1, with 9 bases matching TRBD1. Germline V lookup: CDR1 DFQATT, CDR2 SNEGSKA (reference sequence). After removal of 4 bases from V and 4 bases from J, the junction contained 7 bases not matched to a gene. The CDR3 extends over 14 amino acids. DNA for the CDR3: TGCAGTGCTATAGGACAGGGGAGGGGCACTGAAGCTTTCTTT. Translated, it gives CSAIGQGRGTEAFF.

The rearrangement links TRBV18 to TRBJ1-1; D not certain. The V end lost 3 bases, the J end lost 8 bases, and 19 bases lay between the germline ends. The germline gives CDR1 KGHSH, CDR2 LQKENI. The CDR3 has 15 residues. CDR3: CASSPQDQKSREAFF. The DNA of the CDR3 is TGTGCCAGCTCACCCCAGGACCAGAAGTCTCGGGAAGCTTTCTTT.

This clonotype was detected only a few times. This chain joins TRBV6-1 and TRBJ2-5; D ambiguous. The germline V gene encodes CDR1 MNHNS and CDR2 SASEGT. The CDR3 runs to 13 residues. V was shortened by 10 bases and J by 4 bases, with 16 bases between the two germline ends. CDR3 amino acids: CATGLGFGETQYF. DNA for the CDR3: TGTGCCACCGGCCTCGGTTTTGGAGAGACCCAGTACTTC.

The chain is built from TRBV5-1 and TRBJ2-1, with TRBD1 identical over 8 bases. This CDR3 region has 16 residues. V shed 0 bases and J 0 bases; nucleotides not matched to a gene: 2. Germline CDR1 reads SGHRS; CDR2 reads YFSETQ. The CDR3 protein is CASSLGDRGSYNEQFF. The CDR3 DNA sequence: TGCGCCAGCAGCTTGGGAGACAGGGGCTCCTACAATGAGCAGTTCTTC.

This clonotype has ten or more counts. V and J are TRBV12-3 or TRBV12-4 and TRBJ2-7; the D gene is possibly TRBD1 (5 bases). Trimming stripped 2 bases from V and 5 bases from J, with 13 bases between. CDR3 size: 14 residues. CDR3 protein: CASSLSPGFDEQYF. The CDR3 coding sequence is TGTGCCAGCAGTTTATCGCCAGGGTTCGACGAGCAGTACTTC.

The chain recombines TRBV4-1 with TRBJ1-6, with D unclear. CDR3 length: 17 amino acids. Germline loops: CDR1 MGHRA, CDR2 YSYEKL. Deletions cut 0 bases from V and 0 bases from J, with 9 bases between. The CDR3 bases are TGCGCCAGCAGCCAAGACCGGACTGACTCCTATAATTCACCCCTCCACTTT. Encoded protein: CASSQDRTDSYNSPLHF.

This clonotype showed up just a few times. V gene TRBV29-1 combines with J gene TRBJ2-7, with D possibly matching TRBD1 (6 bases). Germline CDR1 SQVTM, CDR2 ANQGSEA. The V end lost 7 bases, the J end lost 2 bases, and 18 bases lay between the germline ends. The CDR3 extends over 14 amino acids. The CDR3 DNA reads as TGCAGCGCCGGCGGGCAGGGGCCACCCTACGAGCAGTACTTC. Its protein is CSAGGQGPPYEQYF.

This rearrangement joins TRBV12-3 or TRBV12-4 to TRBJ2-3; D not certain. V lost 9 bases and J lost 3, with 19 bases in between. The CDR3 runs 15 residues. In DNA form, the CDR3 reads TGTGCCAGTCCTCCAGACCTTTTAAGAACAGATACGCAGTATTTT. Encoded protein: CASPPDLLRTDTQYF.

V is TRBV5-1 and J is TRBJ2-3, with D possibly being TRBD1 (6 bases). CDR3 size: 17 residues. Trimming took 5 bases from V and 1 from J, leaving 20 bases between them. In germline, CDR1 is SGHRS, CDR2 YFSETQ. In DNA form, the CDR3 reads TGCGCCAGCAGAAGACCCTCCGGGACACCCCGCACAGATACGCAGTATTTT. This codes for CASRRPSGTPRTDTQYF. Complete variable domain (other parts from reference TRBV5-1 and TRBJ2-3): KAGVTQTPRYLIKTRGQQVTLSCSPISGHRSVSWYQQTPGQGLQFLFEYFSETQRNKGNFPGRFSGRQFSNSRSEMNVSTLELGDSALYLCASRRPSGTPRTDTQYFGPGTRLTVL.

The V and J genes are TRBV15 and TRBJ2-3; 9 bases fit TRBD2. The V segment lost 3 bases and the J segment 3 bases; nucleotides outside the gene matches: 4. The CDR3 totals 15 residues. Germline CDR1 is LNHNV and CDR2 is YYDKDF (reference sequence). The CDR3 spells CATSRRGGATDTQYF. As DNA, the CDR3 is TGTGCCACCAGCAGGCGCGGGGGGGCAACAGATACGCAGTATTTT.

This chain joins TRBV3-1 and TRBJ2-1; no clear D gene. The germline V gene has CDR1 LGHDT and CDR2 YNNKEL (reference sequence). CDR3 length equals 14 residues. V was cut by 2 bases and J by 3 bases, with 8 bases left in between. The CDR3 loop reads CASSQSPLYNEQFF. The CDR3 DNA follows: TGTGCCAGCAGCCAAAGTCCACTCTACAATGAGCAGTTCTTC.

This clonotype was counted a few times. The rearrangement joins TRBV19 to TRBJ2-1; TRBD2 might be the D (6 bases). Germline CDR1 reads LNHDA; CDR2 reads SQIVND (reference sequence). V lost 3 bases to trimming and J lost 7 bases, with 16 bases between them. The CDR3 has 15 amino acids. CDR3 nucleotides: TGTGCCAGTAGTATTTCGGCGGGGCCAGGGAATGAGCAGTTCTTC. Its translation is CASSISAGPGNEQFF.

This clonotype appeared a few times. The rearrangement uses TRBV19 and TRBJ2-3; no reliable D call. V was trimmed by 7 bases and J by 3 bases, leaving 8 bases between them. The length of the CDR3 is 12 residues. Germline values: CDR1 LNHDA, CDR2 SQIVND (reference sequence). Written as DNA, the CDR3 is TGTGCCAGTAAGGCAGGTACAGATACGCAGTATTTT. This codes for CASKAGTDTQYF.

This clonotype was seen many times. The chain carries TRBV10-3 and TRBJ2-1; the match to TRBD2 covers 8 bases. Germline V gives CDR1 ENHRY, CDR2 SYGVKD. J was trimmed by 8 bases and V by 2 bases; bases with no gene match: 2. The CDR3 has 13 amino acids. The CDR3 region has the DNA TGTGCCATCAGTGAGAGCGGGGGTGATGAGCAGTTCTTC. It translates to CAISESGGDEQFF.

The CDR3 loop reads CSAEGPQSRFLYNEQFF. In DNA, the CDR3 is TGCAGTGCTGAAGGGCCCCAGTCGAGGTTTTTATACAATGAGCAGTTCTTC. V usage is TRBV20-1 and J usage is TRBJ2-1; D gene ambiguous. The CDR3 is 17 residues long. Germline V gene sequence: CDR1 DFQATT, CDR2 SNEGSKA (reference sequence). V was cut by 5 bases and J by 4 bases, with 24 bases left in between.

At least ten counts were recorded for this clonotype. The chain joins TRBV20-1 to TRBJ2-3; maybe TRBD1 (6 bases). The germline V and J ends were trimmed by 3 bases and 3 bases, with 13 bases remaining between them. CDR3 length: 14 amino acids. CDR1 is DFQATT, CDR2 SNEGSKA, per germline (reference sequence). Here the CDR3 reads CSASKQGMTDTQYF. CDR3 coding DNA: TGCAGTGCTAGTAAGCAGGGGATGACAGATACGCAGTATTTT.

The chain has TRBV5-1 and TRBJ2-1; 7 bases line up with TRBD1. The CDR3 is 15 amino acids. The J segment lost 3 bases and the V segment lost 2 bases, leaving 5 bases of the junction unmatched. CDR1 and CDR2 from the germline V gene are SGHRS and YFSETQ. The CDR3 here is CASSLGTDYYNEQFF. As DNA, the CDR3 is TGCGCCAGCAGCTTAGGGACAGACTACTACAATGAGCAGTTCTTC.

The V call is TRBV12-3 or TRBV12-4, the J call TRBJ2-3, with D possibly TRBD2 on 5 matching bases. V lost 8 bases and J 2 bases, leaving 17 bases between the germline ends. The CDR3 is 15 residues long. The CDR3 DNA is TGTGCCAGCCGTCCCGGGCTAGCTTACACAGATACGCAGTATTTT. Residues: CASRPGLAYTDTQYF.